The 4 T cell receptor beta chains reported below all come from one sample, sequenced in a study of T cell changes during pregnancy in multiple sclerosis. Measured with immunoSEQ multiplex PCR; TCRdb has only the in-frame clones, and not every one. The sample has some 93,000 clones, about nine tenths seen once; the top ten hold about 1.7%. Material: peripheral blood, obtained after pregnancy. All receptors derive from a female donor in good health, enrolled as a control in a pregnancy study.

A word on this clone: One end of the junction fails to match germline, which may point to a read error. V is TRBV7-2 and J is TRBJ2-5, with a possible D match to TRBD2 (5 bases). This CDR3 is 11 amino acids long. Germline V lookup: CDR1 SGHTA, CDR2 FQGNSA. DNA of the CDR3: TGTGCCAGCAGGCTTAGAGGACTGATTCACTTC. This codes for CASRLRGLIHF.

The CDR3 is CASSLAREIDEQYF. CDR3 DNA sequence: TGTGCCAGCAGCTTAGCTAGGGAGATCGACGAGCAGTACTTC. The chain links TRBV7-9 to TRBJ2-7; D is perhaps TRBD2 (5 bases). Germline CDR1 is SEHNR and CDR2 is FQNEAQ (reference sequence). This CDR3 has 14 residues. Trimming shortened V by 0 bases and J by 5 bases, and 11 bases separated the two germline ends.

The chain has TRBV28 and TRBJ1-6; D is uncertain. Per the germline V gene, CDR1 is MDHEN and CDR2 is SYDVKM. Trimming shortened V by 6 bases and J by 9 bases, and 18 bases separated the two germline ends. The CDR3 totals 15 residues. The CDR3 spells CASSPPMGVGSPLHF. DNA of the CDR3: TGTGCCAGCAGCCCGCCAATGGGCGTCGGTTCACCCCTCCACTTT. The full variable domain, in which reference TRBV28 and TRBJ1-6 provide the parts outside the CDR3, is DVKVTQSSRYLVKRTGEKVFLECVQDMDHENMFWYRQDPGLGLRLIYFSYDVKMKEKGDIPEGYSVSREKKERFSLILESASTNQTSMYLCASSPPMGVGSPLHFGNGTRLTVT.

V and J are TRBV9 and TRBJ1-1; TRBD1 aligns across 11 bases. Per the germline V gene, CDR1 is SGDLS and CDR2 is YYNGEE. The CDR3 totals 16 residues. The V gene end was trimmed by 3 bases and the J gene end by 9 bases; junction bases not matched to a gene: 13. DNA of the CDR3: TGTGCCAGCAGCGACGGCATCGGACAGGGGGCCAACAAAGCTTTCTTT. This sequence encodes CASSDGIGQGANKAFF.